A single sample gave rise to the 31 T cell receptor beta chains below, sequenced in a study of blood T cell repertoires in COVID-19. Method: immunoSEQ multiplex PCR; TCRdb's copy keeps in-frame clones and lacks some. The table includes about 83,000 clones, around 90% detected once. Material: peripheral blood. These receptors were taken from an elderly man with active or convalescent COVID-19.

This clone was counted once. The rearrangement links TRBV28 to TRBJ1-4; 12 bases are shared with TRBD1. This CDR3 spans 17 amino acids. From germline, CDR1 is MDHEN and CDR2 SYDVKM. V shed 3 bases and J 2 bases; nucleotides not matched to a gene: 4. CDR3 sequence: CASSFPGQGATNEKLFF. CDR3 bases: TGTGCCAGCAGTTTCCCGGGACAGGGGGCCACTAATGAAAAACTGTTTTTT.

V gene TRBV4-1 combines with J gene TRBJ1-1, with a weak D call TRBD1 (6 bases). Per the germline V gene, CDR1 is MGHRA and CDR2 is YSYEKL. The CDR3 consists of 15 residues. Trimming stripped 3 bases from V and 6 bases from J, with 17 bases between. CDR3 nucleotides: TGCGCCAGCAGCCAGGCTACAGGGATGTGGGCTGAAGCTTTCTTT. It encodes CASSQATGMWAEAFF.

The rearrangement joins TRBV5-1 to TRBJ1-5; tentatively, D is TRBD1 (6 bases). Trimming removed 1 base at V and 0 bases at J, with 11 bases between. Germline CDR1 SGHRS, CDR2 YFSETQ. The CDR3 has 16 amino acids. The CDR3 nucleotides are TGCGCCAGCAGCTTGTGGGGACACGATAGCAATCAGCCCCAGCATTTT. Its protein is CASSLWGHDSNQPQHF.

The rearrangement joins TRBV4-1 to TRBJ1-5; D might be TRBD1 (6 bases). V dropped 5 bases and J dropped 3 bases, with 11 bases sitting between them. Germline V CDR1 and CDR2: MGHRA, YSYEKL. The CDR3 is made up of 14 amino acids. CDR3: CASSLQGVNQPQHF. The CDR3 DNA follows: TGCGCCAGCAGCTTACAGGGTGTCAATCAGCCCCAGCATTTT.

The rearrangement links TRBV5-1 to TRBJ2-3; TRBD2 aligns across 7 bases. Losses at the gene ends were 6 bases for V and 0 bases for J; bases not matched to a gene: 4. Germline CDR1 is SGHRS and CDR2 is YFSETQ. This CDR3 has 14 residues. DNA of the CDR3: TGCGCCAGCACCCTGGGGGGGAGCACAGATACGCAGTATTTT. Translation: CASTLGGSTDTQYF.

This clone was seen a single time. The chain recombines TRBV28 with TRBJ1-1, with TRBD1 matching over 12 bases. The CDR3 contains 17 residues. Trimming at V came to 10 bases and at J to 1 base, leaving 13 bases not matched to a gene. Germline V gene sequence: CDR1 MDHEN, CDR2 SYDVKM. CDR3 protein: CATSPLGQGAKNTEAFF. The CDR3 coding sequence is TGTGCCACTTCCCCCCTGGGACAGGGGGCGAAGAACACTGAAGCTTTCTTT.

The chain links TRBV11-2 to TRBJ2-3; D not resolved. CDR3 length: 14 amino acids. CDR1 and CDR2 (germline): SGHAT, FQNNGV. Trimming cost V 0 bases and J 5 bases, with 9 bases left between them. The CDR3 here is CASSLEVAIDTQYF. CDR3 nucleotide sequence: TGTGCCAGCAGCTTAGAAGTAGCAATAGATACGCAGTATTTT.

This chain joins TRBV4-1 and TRBJ2-1; 10 nucleotides agree with TRBD2. V was pared by 0 bases and J by 6 bases, with 5 bases of the junction left unmatched. CDR3 length equals 16 residues. Germline V gene data show CDR1 as MGHRA and CDR2 as YSYEKL. The CDR3 coding sequence is TGCGCCAGCAGCCAAGATCCTAGCGGGGGTAGCAATGAGCAGTTCTTC. Translated: CASSQDPSGGSNEQFF.

The chain employs TRBV28 and TRBJ1-1; D is undetermined. Germline V gene lookup returns CDR1 MDHEN and CDR2 SYDVKM. The CDR3 has 14 residues. V lost 7 bases to trimming and J lost 0 bases, with 12 bases between them. The CDR3 region has the DNA TGTGCCAGCATTCGAGGCGGGTTGAACACTGAAGCTTTCTTT. As protein: CASIRGGLNTEAFF.

The chain uses TRBV24-1 and TRBJ2-3; a weak D match, TRBD2 (6 bases). Trimming removed 1 base at V and 5 bases at J, with 12 bases between. Germline V gene sequence: CDR1 KGHDR, CDR2 SFDVKD. CDR3 size: 15 residues. This chain's CDR3 is CATSDFPGAGDTQYF. In DNA form, the CDR3 reads TGTGCCACCAGTGATTTCCCGGGAGCTGGAGATACGCAGTATTTT.

The chain links TRBV18 to TRBJ2-7, with a weak D call TRBD1 (5 bases). CDR1 and CDR2 from the germline V gene are KGHSH and LQKENI. Trimming took off 2 bases at V and 6 bases at J, with 17 bases between the two ends. The CDR3 is made up of 15 amino acids. The CDR3 DNA follows: TGTGCCAGCTCACCAGGGTCCACTTTTGGGGCCGAGCAGTACGTC. Amino acids: CASSPGSTFGAEQYV.

The chain has TRBV5-1 and TRBJ1-2; no reliable D call. Germline CDR1 is SGHRS and CDR2 is YFSETQ. The CDR3 has 13 residues. V dropped 1 base and J dropped 7 bases, with 11 bases sitting between them. CDR3 amino acids: CASSLLQYSGYTF. The CDR3 bases are TGCGCCAGCAGCTTGTTACAGTATTCTGGCTACACCTTC. The variable domain in full, with the rest retrieved from reference TRBV5-1 and TRBJ1-2, is KAGVTQTPRYLIKTRGQQVTLSCSPISGHRSVSWYQQTPGQGLQFLFEYFSETQRNKGNFPGRFSGRQFSNSRSEMNVSTLELGDSALYLCASSLLQYSGYTFGSGTRLTVV.

The sample holds one count of this clone. The V call is TRBV11-2, the J call TRBJ2-1; 12 positions agree with TRBD2. Unmatched junction bases numbered 3, after V lost 3 bases and J lost 9 bases. CDR1 is SGHAT and CDR2 is FQNNGV in the germline V gene. The CDR3 extends over 14 amino acids. The CDR3 sequence is CASSLGTSGFEQFF. CDR3 coding DNA: TGTGCCAGCAGCTTGGGGACTAGCGGGTTTGAGCAGTTCTTC.

CDR3: CASRTSGTGFEKLFF. The CDR3 coding sequence is TGTGCCAGCAGGACCTCCGGGACAGGGTTTGAAAAACTGTTTTTT. This chain uses TRBV6-5 with TRBJ1-4; 9 bases match TRBD1. The V and J ends lost 6 bases and 7 bases, in that order; junction bases with no gene match: 9. This CDR3 contains 15 residues. Germline CDR1 MNHEY, CDR2 SVGAGI.

The chain uses TRBV19 and TRBJ1-2; D remains ambiguous. Trimming stripped 1 base from V and 7 bases from J, with 13 bases between. The length of the CDR3 is 14 residues. CDR1 is LNHDA and CDR2 is SQIVND in the germline V gene (reference sequence). The CDR3 DNA reads TGTGCCAGTAGTATAGGAAGAGAATCCGGTGGCTACACCTTC. Translated, it gives CASSIGRESGGYTF.

This clone was counted once. The CDR3 protein is CASRITVNEKLFF. As DNA, the CDR3 is TGTGCCAGTAGGATAACAGTTAATGAAAAACTGTTTTTT. The gene calls are TRBV19 and TRBJ1-4; D is undetermined. The CDR3 is 13 residues long. Germline CDR1 is LNHDA and CDR2 is SQIVND (reference sequence). The V gene lost 6 bases and the J gene lost 4 bases, with 9 bases spanning the gap.

The chain combines TRBV7-9 with TRBJ1-1, with a weak D call TRBD1 (6 bases). From germline, CDR1 is SEHNR and CDR2 FQNEAQ (reference sequence). The CDR3 sequence is 15 residues long. V lost 5 bases and J lost 4, with 17 bases in between. CDR3 protein: CASSNQQGRSTEAFF. CDR3 DNA sequence: TGTGCCAGCAGCAACCAACAGGGTCGGAGCACTGAAGCTTTCTTT. Variable domain in full (rest from reference TRBV7-9 and TRBJ1-1): DTGVSQNPRHKITKRGQNVTFRCDPISEHNRLYWYRQTLGQGPEFLTYFQNEAQLEKSRLLSDRFSAERPKGSFSTLEIQRTEQGDSAMYLCASSNQQGRSTEAFFGQGTRLTVV.

The chain couples TRBV6-5 to TRBJ1-2; 10 bases match TRBD1. The V segment lost 8 bases and the J segment 3 bases; nucleotides outside the gene matches: 9. Germline V gene lookup returns CDR1 MNHEY and CDR2 SVGAGI. The CDR3 runs 15 residues. CDR3 protein: CASVSGQGKDYGYTF. The CDR3 bases are TGTGCCAGCGTTTCGGGACAGGGGAAAGACTATGGCTACACCTTC.

This chain joins TRBV4-2 and TRBJ2-2, with 7 nucleotides matching TRBD2. Germline-derived CDR1 and CDR2 are LGHNA and YNFKEQ. This CDR3 has 16 residues. J was trimmed by 1 base and V by 5 bases; bases with no gene match: 7. The DNA of the CDR3 is TGTGCCAGCAGCTCTTCGGGGGGTCTGAACACCGGGGAGCTGTTTTTT. Translation gives CASSSSGGLNTGELFF.

This rearrangement joins TRBV6-1 to TRBJ2-7, with D possibly being TRBD2 (5 bases). The CDR3 has 14 amino acids. The V gene lost 2 bases and the J gene lost 6 bases, with 14 bases spanning the gap. Germline V gene lookup returns CDR1 MNHNS and CDR2 SASEGT. CDR3 nucleotide sequence: TGTGCCAGCAGTGAATGGGTCAATAGCGCCGAGCAGTACGTC. Translation gives CASSEWVNSAEQYV.

V and J are TRBV24-1 and TRBJ2-5, with 12 bases lining up with TRBD1. Germline trimming cut 4 bases from V and 7 bases from J; bases unmatched to any gene: 6. Per the germline V gene, CDR1 is KGHDR and CDR2 is SFDVKD. The CDR3 runs 15 residues. The CDR3 region is CATSEPGTGGRTQYF. The CDR3 nucleotides are TGTGCCACCAGTGAGCCCGGGACAGGGGGCCGGACCCAGTACTTC.

V gene TRBV5-1 combines with J gene TRBJ1-1; 8 nucleotides agree with TRBD1. Per germline, CDR1 SGHRS and CDR2 YFSETQ. This CDR3 region has 14 residues. Trimming cost V 3 bases and J 5 bases; bases outside gene matches: 6. The CDR3 sequence is CASSSPTGVTEAFF. CDR3 bases: TGCGCCAGCAGCTCCCCGACAGGGGTAACTGAAGCTTTCTTT.

The V gene is TRBV28, the J gene TRBJ1-6; D is ambiguous. Per the germline V gene, CDR1 is MDHEN and CDR2 is SYDVKM. The CDR3 totals 15 residues. Trimming pared 6 bases from V and 4 bases from J, leaving 13 bases between. DNA for the CDR3: TGTGCCAGCAGGTCCTCTACAGCTTATAATTCACCCCTCCACTTT. As protein: CASRSSTAYNSPLHF.

The CDR3, as DNA: TGTGCCAGCAGCTTACCTACTGGAAACACCATATATTTT. It specifies CASSLPTGNTIYF. The chain uses TRBV7-9 and TRBJ1-3; D not certain. The germline V gene has CDR1 SEHNR and CDR2 FQNEAQ (reference sequence). The germline V and J ends were trimmed by 2 bases and 2 bases, with 4 bases remaining between them. The CDR3 spans 13 residues.

The chain carries TRBV7-8 and TRBJ1-5, with 8 bases that match TRBD1. Per germline, CDR1 SGHVS and CDR2 FQNEAQ. J gave up 1 base and V 5 bases, and 13 bases lay outside the gene matches. The CDR3 has 18 amino acids. The CDR3 coding sequence is TGTGCCAGCAGCCCCAAAGCAGGGGGCCCGGTCAGCAATCAGCCCCAGCATTTT. Translating it yields CASSPKAGGPVSNQPQHF.

V gene TRBV5-1 combines with J gene TRBJ2-1; 13 bases align to TRBD2. J was trimmed by 9 bases and V by 4 bases; bases with no gene match: 7. CDR3 length: 15 amino acids. Germline V gene sequence: CDR1 SGHRS, CDR2 YFSETQ. The CDR3 loop reads CASSVLAGGGAEQFF. Here the CDR3 DNA reads TGCGCCAGCAGCGTACTAGCGGGGGGGGGCGCTGAGCAGTTCTTC.

This chain uses TRBV11-3 with TRBJ2-5; TRBD1 matches 8 bases. The CDR3 is made up of 14 amino acids. CDR1 is SGHNT and CDR2 is YENEEA in the germline V gene. After removal of 5 bases from V and 5 bases from J, the junction contained 7 bases not matched to a gene. The CDR3 spells CASSQDRDLETQYF. The CDR3 coding sequence is TGTGCCAGCAGCCAGGACAGGGATTTGGAGACCCAGTACTTC.

V is TRBV4-1 and J is TRBJ2-5; tentative D call: TRBD2 (5 bases). This CDR3 is 14 amino acids long. The V gene lost 1 base and the J gene lost 5 bases, with 11 bases spanning the gap. From germline, CDR1 is MGHRA and CDR2 YSYEKL. This chain's CDR3 is CASSQVGSPETQYF. In DNA, the CDR3 is TGCGCCAGCAGCCAAGTAGGGAGCCCGGAGACCCAGTACTTC.

The V call is TRBV28, the J call TRBJ1-2; D perhaps matches TRBD1 (5 bases). Germline V gives CDR1 MDHEN, CDR2 SYDVKM. The CDR3 is 15 residues long. Trimming left V 5 bases short and J 4 bases short, with 17 bases between. The CDR3 DNA sequence: TGTGCCAGCAGTCTAAATCAGGGTGCCGTCTATGGCTACACCTTC. Residues: CASSLNQGAVYGYTF.

The chain links TRBV6-1 to TRBJ1-2; D remains ambiguous. Trimming removed 1 base at V and 0 bases at J, with 9 bases between. From germline, CDR1 is MNHNS and CDR2 SASEGT. The CDR3 sequence is 15 residues long. The CDR3 region is CASSEVGEANYGYTF. The CDR3 bases are TGTGCCAGCAGTGAAGTGGGAGAGGCTAACTATGGCTACACCTTC.

V gene TRBV7-2 combines with J gene TRBJ1-4; D call uncertain. Germline-derived CDR1 and CDR2 are SGHTA and FQGNSA. The CDR3 is made up of 15 amino acids. The V end lost 5 bases, the J end lost 3 bases, and 13 bases lay between the germline ends. The CDR3 sequence is CASSPRHRSNEKLFF. The CDR3 DNA is TGTGCCAGCAGCCCCCGACATCGGTCTAATGAAAAACTGTTTTTT.